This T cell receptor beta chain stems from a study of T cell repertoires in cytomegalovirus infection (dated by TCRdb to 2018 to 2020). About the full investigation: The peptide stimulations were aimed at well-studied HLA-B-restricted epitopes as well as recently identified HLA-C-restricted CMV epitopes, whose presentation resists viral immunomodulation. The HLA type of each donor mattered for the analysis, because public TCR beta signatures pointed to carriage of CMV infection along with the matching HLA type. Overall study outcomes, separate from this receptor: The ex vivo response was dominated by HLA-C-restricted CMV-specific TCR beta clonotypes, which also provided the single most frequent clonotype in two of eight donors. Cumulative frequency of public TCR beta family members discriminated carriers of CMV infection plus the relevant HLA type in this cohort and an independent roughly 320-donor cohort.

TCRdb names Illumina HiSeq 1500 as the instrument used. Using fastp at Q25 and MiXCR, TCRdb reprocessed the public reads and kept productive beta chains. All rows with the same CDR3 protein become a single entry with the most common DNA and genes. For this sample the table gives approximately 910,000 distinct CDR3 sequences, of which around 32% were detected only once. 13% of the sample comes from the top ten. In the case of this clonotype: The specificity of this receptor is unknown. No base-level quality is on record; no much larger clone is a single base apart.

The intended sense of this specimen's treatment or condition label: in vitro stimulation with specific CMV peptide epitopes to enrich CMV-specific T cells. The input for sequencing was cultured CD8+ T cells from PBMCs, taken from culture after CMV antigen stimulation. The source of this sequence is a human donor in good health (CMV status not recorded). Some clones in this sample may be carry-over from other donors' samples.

The DNA sequence follows: TGTGCCAGCAGTGATTGGCTCACGGACATTCAGTACTTC. This encodes CASSDWLTDIQYF. The chain links TRBV6-1 with TRBJ2-4, with no reliable assignment of the D segment. Reading from cysteine to phenylalanine, the CDR3 counts 13 amino acids. Solely the CDR3 DNA is kept, with 39 bases framed from the first base. V drops 3 bases and J drops 8 bases, leaving 11 bases in between. Based on the germline V gene, the CDR1 and CDR2 sequences are MNHNS and SASEGT.